This T cell receptor (beta chain) was documented in a study of OX40 agonist ivuxolimab in advanced cancers. For the study in its entirety: Ivuxolimab was an agonistic, fully human IgG2 monoclonal antibody directed against OX40 (CD134), a costimulatory receptor. Patients were allowed to have had prior anti-PD-1, anti-PD-L1 or anti-CTLA-4 therapy, and approximately 40% of the dose-escalation patients had previously received checkpoint inhibitors. The paper reports the monotherapy dose-escalation portion (N of about 54 patients) of the phase I ivuxolimab trial. Intravenous ivuxolimab was administered to patients every 2 weeks at six dose levels: 0.01, 0.1, 0.3, 1.5, 3 and 10 mg/kg. Peripheral TCRbeta sequencing aimed to test whether ivuxolimab altered TCR sequence diversity and caused clonal T-cell expansion. The dose-escalation cohort was roughly 87% male with a mean age of 60 years, ranging from roughly 23 to 90. Partial responses were achieved by three dose-escalation patients, of whom one had hepatocellular carcinoma and two had cutaneous melanoma. Of the approximately 54 patients in dose escalation, some 19 had hepatocellular carcinoma, about 15 had melanoma, 9 had renal cell carcinoma and 9 had head and neck cancer.

The germline V gene (reference sequence) yields MNHEY for CDR1 and SMNVEV for CDR2. From cysteine to phenylalanine, the CDR3 is 16 amino acids long. CDR3 DNA is the only sequence kept; it has 48 bases, read in frame from the first base. The germline ends are 14 bases apart after V is trimmed by 1 base and J by 4 bases. Genomic DNA was isolated from the sorted cells so that the TCRbeta CDR3 region could be sequenced. The immunoSEQ Assay was used for sequencing of TCRbeta CDR3 regions. Imported from immuneACCESS, the table was reduced by TCRdb to in-frame sequences with V and J called. These copies leave out some clones; in studies compared against another copy, an unresolved V gene accounts for under half, and the cause of the remainder is not known. In this sample the table shows around 66,000 clones, around 84% of which occur a single time. The ten largest clones add up to over 4% of the sample.

Paper-wide results and their limitations: In partial responders in the 0.1-3.0 mg/kg groups, normalized peripheral clonal expansion was found to be among the lowest, especially among CD8+ T cells. Low levels of normalized T-cell clonal expansion were also seen in some patients who did not respond. Antigen specificity was not determined for the clonally expanded peripheral T cells. On average, CD8+ T cells showed more expanded clones than CD4+ T cells after ivuxolimab. At doses of 0.1 to 3.0 mg/kg, clonal expansion of both CD4+ and CD8+ T cells in blood was seen between baseline and week 6.

This clone was seen once. Its antigen target is currently unknown. No base qualities exist here, and no much larger clone lies one base off it. Patients with autoimmune disease history or receiving systemic immunosuppression were excluded from the trial. In every dose cohort, peripheral blood was drawn for TCR sequencing at baseline, cycle 4 day 1, and cycle 7 day 1. Samples came from an open-label, multicenter, first-in-human phase I dose-escalation trial of ivuxolimab. Adults with locally advanced or metastatic head and neck squamous cell, hepatocellular, melanoma or renal cell carcinoma were enrolled in the trial. Before TCR sequencing, CD4+ T cells and CD8+ T cells from peripheral blood were sorted into separate populations.

The chain is made from TRBV27 and TRBJ2-1; TRBD1 is perhaps the D gene, given 7 matching bases. The sequencing here drew on CD4+ or CD8+ T cells sorted from blood, taken in a trial of the OX40 agonist ivuxolimab. The clonotype was recovered from an adult with an advanced solid tumor such as melanoma, head and neck, liver or kidney cancer. The DNA reads TGTGCCAGCAGTTTATTCAGGCAGGGGGGTTACAATGAGCAGTTCTTC. Protein translation: CASSLFRQGGYNEQFF.